The sample holds many counts of the clone carrying this TCR beta chain. The CDR3 is 14 residues long. V lost 3 bases and J lost 2; bases outside the gene matches: 1. This sample was included in a study of T cells in Graves' hyperthyroidism and ophthalmopathy. Researchers amplified the TCR beta CDR3 regions from RNA transcripts. HTBI primers were used for first-round RT-PCR of the TCR CDR3. TCRdb ran MiXCR on the multiplex PCR reads and lists one entry per CDR3 protein. Altogether more than 600,000 distinct CDR3 sequences are present, 16% being singletons, with the ten largest covering roughly 8%. Sequencing was carried out using blood. The chain recombines TRBV12-3 or TRBV12-4 with TRBJ1-5, with 7 positions matching TRBD1. The TCR was taken from a man between 18 and 35 years old with Graves' hyperthyroidism. The CDR3 region is CASSFGQGNQPQHF. CDR3 DNA: TGTGCCAGCAGTTTCGGACAGGGCAATCAGCCCCAGCATTTT.